Below are 17 T cell receptor beta chains sequenced from a single sample in a study of cytomegalovirus exposure and HLA in healthy donors. The PCR employed 60 Vbeta primers together with 13 Jbeta primers. Assay used: immunoSEQ multiplex PCR; TCRdb lists only in-frame clones, some missing. Found here are some 130,000 clones, approximately 61% of them singletons; the top ten hold roughly 1.6%. Sequencing was performed on PBMCs. These receptor sequences come from a man under 40 in good health and CMV-seropositive.

V and J are TRBV11-2 and TRBJ2-2, with D tentatively TRBD1 (5 bases). Trimming left V 7 bases short and J 5 bases short, with 17 bases between. The length of the CDR3 is 15 residues. Germline CDR1 SGHAT, CDR2 FQNNGV. The CDR3 nucleotides are TGTGCCAGCACCCCCTCGGCAGGGCGGACCGGGGAGCTGTTTTTT. It is translated as CASTPSAGRTGELFF.

This clone occurred a few times. The chain recombines TRBV7-9 with TRBJ1-3; D remains ambiguous. CDR1 is SEHNR and CDR2 is FQNEAQ in the germline V gene (reference sequence). This CDR3 is built from 14 residues. V was clipped by 3 bases and J by 4 bases, with 10 bases between them. As DNA, the CDR3 is TGTGCCAGCAGCTTTCGCGGGGAAGGAAACACCATATATTTT. Translation gives CASSFRGEGNTIYF.

The V and J genes are TRBV29-1 and TRBJ1-2; no clear D gene. The CDR3 length is 12 residues. Trimming pared 5 bases from V and 4 bases from J, leaving 11 bases between. The germline gives CDR1 SQVTM, CDR2 ANQGSEA. CDR3 DNA: TGCAGCGTTCTTTTCCTACTCTATGGCTACACCTTC. This encodes CSVLFLLYGYTF.

V is TRBV4-1 and J is TRBJ2-7, with 7 positions matching TRBD2. Germline V gene sequence: CDR1 MGHRA, CDR2 YSYEKL. This CDR3 contains 15 residues. V shed 1 base and J 2 bases; nucleotides not matched to a gene: 5. CDR3 coding DNA: TGCGCCAGCAGCCAAGGACCCGGGAGGCCCTACGAGCAGTACTTC. Its protein is CASSQGPGRPYEQYF.

The V call is TRBV5-4, the J call TRBJ2-3, with D tentatively TRBD2 (6 bases). V lost 4 bases and J lost 1, with 10 bases in between. CDR1 and CDR2 (germline): SGHNT, YYREEE (reference sequence). There are 14 residues in the CDR3. The CDR3 loop reads CASSPPGGTDTQYF. As DNA, the CDR3 is TGTGCCAGCAGCCCGCCGGGGGGCACAGATACGCAGTATTTT.

About this clone itself: The CDR3 ends on some other residue instead of the conserved phenylalanine or tryptophan, so this is likely a read error. Because the CDR3's place on the DNA is in doubt, the DNA is left out and the CDR3 is given as listed by TCRdb. This sequence joins TRBV29-1 and TRBJ1-1; the tabulated D call, TRBD1, remains unverified against the DNA. The CDR3 is 11 amino acids in total, end residues counted. From germline, CDR1 is SQVTM and CDR2 ANQGSEA. The CDR3 sequence: CSVGHGTGFTI.

V usage is TRBV6-5 and J usage is TRBJ2-2; D possibly corresponds to TRBD1 (6 bases). Germline V gene data show CDR1 as MNHEY and CDR2 as SVGAGI. CDR3 length: 12 amino acids. V gave up 10 bases and J gave up 5 bases, with 11 bases separating them. The CDR3 region is CAIQGNTGELFF. CDR3 DNA sequence: TGTGCCATCCAGGGGAATACCGGGGAGCTGTTTTTT.

This chain joins TRBV7-9 and TRBJ2-7; 10 bases map to TRBD2. The germline V gene encodes CDR1 SEHNR and CDR2 FQNEAQ (reference sequence). V lost 3 bases to trimming and J lost 3 bases; unmatched junction nucleotides: 5. There are 15 residues in the CDR3. CDR3 in DNA: TGTGCCAGCAGCTTCCCCGGGACTAGCGACTACGAGCAGTACTTC. Its translation: CASSFPGTSDYEQYF. The full variable domain, rest sourced from reference TRBV7-9 and TRBJ2-7, is DTGVSQNPRHKITKRGQNVTFRCDPISEHNRLYWYRQTLGQGPEFLTYFQNEAQLEKSRLLSDRFSAERPKGSFSTLEIQRTEQGDSAMYLCASSFPGTSDYEQYFGPGTRLTVT.

The V and J genes are TRBV19 and TRBJ2-6; unclear D gene. The V gene's germline CDR1 is LNHDA and CDR2 SQIVND (reference sequence). The CDR3 totals 15 residues. Trimming shortened V by 6 bases and J by 1 base, and 10 bases separated the two germline ends. CDR3: CASSPASSGANVLTF. The CDR3 DNA is TGTGCCAGTAGCCCTGCCAGTTCTGGGGCCAACGTCCTGACTTTC.

Only a few counts were recorded for this clone. The genes are TRBV7-9 and TRBJ2-3; D might be TRBD2 (5 bases). V lost 5 bases and J 9 bases, leaving 21 bases between the germline ends. The V gene's germline CDR1 is SEHNR and CDR2 FQNEAQ (reference sequence). The CDR3 runs to 15 residues. This chain's CDR3 is CASSPTASPAATQYF. For the CDR3, the DNA is TGTGCCAGCAGCCCCACCGCATCCCCAGCGGCGACGCAGTATTTT.

The chain links TRBV6-5 to TRBJ2-5; D might be TRBD2 (5 bases). The V and J ends lost 5 bases and 2 bases respectively, with 9 bases between them. This CDR3 is built from 13 residues. Germline-derived CDR1 and CDR2 are MNHEY and SVGAGI. DNA for the CDR3: TGTGCCAGCAGTATGACTATGCAAGAGACCCAGTACTTC. It yields the protein CASSMTMQETQYF.

The V gene is TRBV15, the J gene TRBJ2-7; D may be TRBD2 (5 bases). V lost 3 bases and J lost 4, with 16 bases in between. Germline CDR1 and CDR2: LNHNV and YYDKDF (reference sequence). This CDR3 spans 15 amino acids. The CDR3 here is CATSSYIRDPYEQYF. The CDR3 DNA sequence: TGTGCCACCAGCAGTTACATACGGGATCCTTACGAGCAGTACTTC.

Concerning this clone: Additional DNA sequences in this sample encode the identical CDR3. The rearrangement joins TRBV5-1 to TRBJ2-7; 8 bases agree with TRBD2. CDR1 SGHRS and CDR2 YFSETQ come from the germline V gene. The CDR3 contains 14 residues. J gave up 0 bases and V 2 bases, and 1 base lay outside the gene matches. The chain's CDR3 is CASSFTSGSYEQYF. CDR3 coding DNA: TGCGCCAGCAGCTTTACTAGCGGCTCCTACGAGCAGTACTTC.

The genes are TRBV7-3 and TRBJ2-1; D is possibly TRBD2 (6 bases). The V and J ends lost 2 bases and 3 bases respectively, with 11 bases between them. The CDR3 has 15 amino acids. Germline CDR1 is SGHTA and CDR2 is FQGTGA. CDR3 in amino acids: CASSLLPSDYNEQFF. CDR3 bases: TGTGCCAGCAGCTTATTGCCTAGCGACTACAATGAGCAGTTCTTC.

This clone was counted once. The rearrangement uses TRBV25-1 and TRBJ2-5, with D possibly matching TRBD2 (5 bases). V was trimmed by 4 bases and J by 0 bases, leaving 6 bases between them. The CDR3 contains 13 residues. Germline V gives CDR1 MGHDK, CDR2 SYGVNS. The CDR3 bases are TGTGCCAGCAGTGCCGGGAACCAAGAGACCCAGTACTTC. Protein sequence: CASSAGNQETQYF.

The rearrangement uses TRBV7-3 and TRBJ2-2, with unresolved D. Germline CDR1 SGHTA, CDR2 FQGTGA. CDR3 size: 17 residues. The V end was cut by 4 bases, the J end by 0 bases, with 15 bases between. The CDR3: CASSSPPEHPNTGELFF. CDR3 in DNA: TGTGCCAGCAGCTCGCCACCGGAGCACCCGAACACCGGGGAGCTGTTTTTT.

This clone came up a few times. The gene calls are TRBV15 and TRBJ2-3, with 7 bases aligning to TRBD2. With V trimmed by 3 bases and J by 3 bases, 6 bases remained unmatched. Germline CDR1 is LNHNV and CDR2 is YYDKDF (reference sequence). The CDR3 sequence is 15 residues long. The CDR3: CATSSGSGPTDTQYF. In DNA form, the CDR3 reads TGTGCCACCAGCAGCGGTAGCGGGCCTACAGATACGCAGTATTTT.